The present T cell receptor beta chain was sequenced within a study of T-cell memory formation after mild COVID-19. Study as a whole: Clustering of TCRs was largely donor specific.

This CDR3 has 14 residues. V shed 2 bases and J 8 bases; nucleotides not matched to a gene: 6. The germline gives CDR1 MNHEY, CDR2 SMNVEV (reference sequence). One entry per CDR3 protein results from TCRdb running MiXCR on the 5' RACE reads. This table has about 440,000 distinct CDR3 sequences, roughly 20% appearing once. There are a few counts of this clonotype. Sequences were obtained from PBMCs or a T cell subset sorted from them (not recorded which). The chain has TRBV27 and TRBJ2-1; TRBD2 matches at 7 bases. This receptor was obtained from an adult woman who had mild COVID-19 (a few samples of this study predate the infection). Cell type and time point are not known. For the CDR3, the DNA is TGTGCCAGCAGTTTAACAGTAGCGGGTTATGAGCAGTTCTTC. Translated: CASSLTVAGYEQFF.